These 29 T cell receptor beta chains came from one sample sequenced in a study of shared clonotypes between healthy human individuals. TCRdb keeps only in-frame clones here, not all; method: immunoSEQ multiplex PCR. The sample has about a million clones; roughly 80% are singletons. The sequenced sample consisted of memory CD4+ T cells sorted from blood. The sample's subset: CD45RA-negative fraction. The origin of the receptors is a young man in good health.

The sample holds a few counts of this clone. The V gene is TRBV10-3, the J gene TRBJ1-2; 7 positions match TRBD1. The CDR3 extends over 13 amino acids. CDR1 is ENHRY, CDR2 SYGVKD, per germline. J lost 6 bases, V lost 5 bases, and 6 bases had no gene match. CDR3 in amino acids: CAISLTGMDGYTF. The CDR3 nucleotides read TGTGCCATCAGTCTGACAGGGATGGATGGCTACACCTTC.

This sequence joins TRBV5-1 and TRBJ1-1; possible D gene TRBD1, 5 bases. Germline lookup yields CDR1 SGHRS and CDR2 YFSETQ. V dropped 0 bases and J dropped 13 bases, with 19 bases sitting between them. The CDR3 length is 14 residues. CDR3 region: CASSLGGRETPGFF. The DNA of the CDR3 is TGCGCCAGCAGCTTGGGTGGCAGGGAAACGCCAGGTTTCTTT.

V gene TRBV5-4 combines with J gene TRBJ1-1, with D possibly TRBD1 on 5 matching bases. Germline lookup yields CDR1 SGHNT and CDR2 YYREEE (reference sequence). The CDR3 runs to 14 residues. The V and J ends lost 4 bases and 1 base respectively, with 11 bases between them. In DNA form, the CDR3 reads TGTGCCAGCAGCCCTGGGACCTCGAACACTGAAGCTTTCTTT. Amino acid sequence: CASSPGTSNTEAFF.

The V gene is TRBV5-1, the J gene TRBJ1-3; possible D gene TRBD1, 5 bases. V was pared by 4 bases and J by 2 bases, with 16 bases between. Germline CDR1 and CDR2: SGHRS and YFSETQ. CDR3 length: 16 amino acids. DNA for the CDR3: TGCGCCAGCAGCCCCCTCGGGGCCTCGACTGGAAACACCATATATTTT. Residues: CASSPLGASTGNTIYF.

V is TRBV9 and J is TRBJ1-1; D not resolved. Germline CDR1 reads SGDLS; CDR2 reads YYNGEE. The CDR3 extends over 13 amino acids. Trimming stripped 4 bases from V and 1 base from J, with 8 bases between. In DNA form, the CDR3 reads TGTGCCAGCAGCCCAAACGGGAACACTGAAGCTTTCTTT. Its protein product is CASSPNGNTEAFF.

This chain uses TRBV28 with TRBJ1-3; D is ambiguous. V shed 7 bases and J shed 0 bases, with 10 bases lying between them. CDR1 and CDR2 from the germline V gene are MDHEN and SYDVKM. The CDR3 extends over 14 amino acids. CDR3 protein: CASTPWTSGNTIYF. CDR3 coding DNA: TGTGCCAGCACGCCGTGGACCTCTGGAAACACCATATATTTT.

The chain recombines TRBV5-4 with TRBJ1-1, with a possible D match to TRBD1 (6 bases). The ends were cut back, 2 bases at V and 4 bases at J, with 12 bases in the middle. The CDR3 covers 14 residues. Germline values: CDR1 SGHNT, CDR2 YYREEE (reference sequence). The DNA of the CDR3 is TGTGCCAGCAGCTTTCAGGGGCCCGCCACTGAAGCTTTCTTT. It encodes CASSFQGPATEAFF.

J is TRBJ1-2 and V is TRBV7-9, with TRBD1 identical over 8 bases. The ends lost 8 bases at V and 0 bases at J; junction bases unmatched: 11. This CDR3 contains 16 residues. The germline V gene has CDR1 SEHNR and CDR2 FQNEAQ (reference sequence). CDR3 protein: CASCQGASTANYGYTF. The CDR3 DNA follows: TGTGCCAGCTGCCAGGGGGCAAGCACGGCTAACTATGGCTACACCTTC.

J is TRBJ1-2 and V is TRBV4-1, with a weak D call TRBD1 (6 bases). Germline CDR1 reads MGHRA; CDR2 reads YSYEKL. The CDR3 extends over 15 amino acids. The ends were cut back, 2 bases at V and 8 bases at J, with 18 bases in the middle. The CDR3 DNA sequence: TGCGCCAGCAGCCAATCCTCGGGGGCAGGGTGGGGCTACACCTTC. Translation: CASSQSSGAGWGYTF.

The gene calls are TRBV27 and TRBJ2-1; 14 nucleotides line up with TRBD2. Trimming cost V 6 bases and J 8 bases; bases outside gene matches: 6. CDR3 length equals 15 residues. Germline-derived CDR1 and CDR2 are MNHEY and SMNVEV (reference sequence). CDR3 protein: CASSRGLAGEYEQFF. CDR3 nucleotide sequence: TGTGCCAGCAGCAGGGGACTAGCGGGAGAGTATGAGCAGTTCTTC.

The chain carries TRBV12-5 and TRBJ2-2; D perhaps matches TRBD2 (6 bases). V lost 6 bases and J 8 bases, leaving 22 bases between the germline ends. Germline CDR1 reads LGHNT; CDR2 reads FRNRAP. The CDR3 is 16 amino acids. This chain's CDR3 is CASGVVSSARQGELFF. Written as DNA, the CDR3 is TGTGCTAGTGGAGTGGTGTCTAGCGCGAGGCAAGGGGAGCTGTTTTTT.

The chain is built from TRBV5-1 and TRBJ2-3; a possible D gene is TRBD2 (5 bases). CDR1 and CDR2 (germline): SGHRS, YFSETQ. The CDR3 contains 16 residues. V dropped 1 base and J dropped 3 bases, with 15 bases sitting between them. CDR3 amino acids: CASSLLERIETDTQYF. CDR3 DNA sequence: TGCGCCAGCAGCTTGCTGGAGCGGATCGAGACAGATACGCAGTATTTT.

In this sample, this clone turned up a few times. The chain has TRBV5-1 and TRBJ2-2, with TRBD1 matching 10 bases. Trimming took 0 bases from V and 5 from J; bases not matched to a gene: 1. CDR1 is SGHRS, CDR2 YFSETQ, per germline. The CDR3 has 15 amino acids. The CDR3 DNA sequence: TGCGCCAGCAGCTTGGAGGGACAGGGGACCGGGGAGCTGTTTTTT. Amino acid sequence: CASSLEGQGTGELFF.

The chain has TRBV7-2 and TRBJ2-3, with D perhaps being TRBD1 or TRBD2 (5 bases each). V gave up 7 bases and J gave up 1 base, with 18 bases separating them. This CDR3 comprises 16 residues. Per the germline V gene, CDR1 is SGHTA and CDR2 is FQGNSA. The CDR3 is CASNRFFGGGTDTQYF. The CDR3, as DNA: TGTGCCAGCAACCGATTCTTTGGGGGTGGCACAGATACGCAGTATTTT.

The chain combines TRBV27 with TRBJ1-3; 7 positions match TRBD1. Germline V gives CDR1 MNHEY, CDR2 SMNVEV (reference sequence). V was clipped by 5 bases and J by 3 bases; unmatched bases: 16. This CDR3 is 18 amino acids long. The CDR3 DNA reads TGTGCCAGCAGTCCTGAGGGACAGACTCTTAAGTATGGAAACACCATATATTTT. The encoded protein is CASSPEGQTLKYGNTIYF.

This clone was observed a few times. The genes are TRBV20-1 and TRBJ1-5; unclear D gene. Deletions cut 7 bases from V and 1 base from J, with 5 bases between. The CDR3 covers 11 residues. The germline CDR1 and CDR2 sequences are DFQATT and SNEGSKA (reference sequence). CDR3 sequence: CSVGSNQPQHF. CDR3 in DNA: TGCAGTGTAGGGAGCAATCAGCCCCAGCATTTT.

The chain carries TRBV18 and TRBJ2-1, with 9 bases that match TRBD2. Looked up from germline, CDR1 is KGHSH and CDR2 is LQKENI. J was trimmed by 6 bases and V by 6 bases; bases with no gene match: 9. The CDR3 spans 15 residues. The CDR3 spells CASSPREGGSNEQFF. The CDR3 region has the DNA TGTGCCAGCTCCCCGCGGGAGGGCGGGAGCAATGAGCAGTTCTTC.

CDR3 in DNA: TGCGCCAGCAGCTTCTTAGGGGCTCCCTATGGCTACACCTTC. It is translated as CASSFLGAPYGYTF. The J gene is TRBJ1-2, the V gene TRBV5-1; possibly TRBD1 for D (5 bases). The CDR3 length is 14 residues. The V gene's germline CDR1 is SGHRS and CDR2 YFSETQ. V shed 2 bases and J shed 4 bases, with 12 bases lying between them.

CDR3 bases: TGTGCCAGCAGCCCCCTAGGGGGGCCCAAAAACATTCAGTACTTC. Translation: CASSPLGGPKNIQYF. The rearrangement uses TRBV28 and TRBJ2-4; D tentatively reads TRBD1 or TRBD2 (6 bases each). Germline loops: CDR1 MDHEN, CDR2 SYDVKM. The V end lost 6 bases, the J end lost 2 bases, and 14 bases lay between the germline ends. CDR3 length: 15 amino acids.

The genes are TRBV30 and TRBJ2-1, with 9 nucleotides matching TRBD1. The CDR3 totals 15 residues. The germline V gene encodes CDR1 GTSNPN and CDR2 SVGIG (reference sequence). V trimming: 0 bases; J trimming: 2 bases; junction bases outside the gene matches: 2. CDR3 DNA: TGTGCCTGGAGTGTCGGGACAGGGCCCTACAATGAGCAGTTCTTC. Its translation: CAWSVGTGPYNEQFF.

This chain uses TRBV2 with TRBJ1-1; D unclear. This CDR3 region has 14 residues. V lost 10 bases and J 1 base, leaving 16 bases between the germline ends. The germline gives CDR1 SNHLY, CDR2 FYNNEI. This CDR3 reads CATKASGSNTEAFF. CDR3 nucleotides: TGTGCCACCAAAGCTTCTGGCTCGAACACTGAAGCTTTCTTT.

The V gene is TRBV5-1, the J gene TRBJ1-1; D is possibly TRBD1 (5 bases). This CDR3 is 15 amino acids long. From germline, CDR1 is SGHRS and CDR2 YFSETQ. V lost 0 bases and J lost 1, with 10 bases in between. The CDR3: CASSLVTAKNTEAFF. DNA of the CDR3: TGCGCCAGCAGCTTGGTGACAGCCAAGAACACTGAAGCTTTCTTT.

This clone was seen repeatedly, ten times or more. V usage is TRBV15 and J usage is TRBJ2-1; unclear D gene. V was cut by 0 bases and J by 6 bases, with 3 bases left in between. CDR1 is LNHNV and CDR2 is YYDKDF in the germline V gene (reference sequence). This CDR3 comprises 12 residues. Here the CDR3 DNA reads TGTGCCACCAGCAGAGATGTCAATGAGCAGTTCTTC. This translates into CATSRDVNEQFF.

The V call is TRBV6-6, the J call TRBJ2-1; TRBD2 agrees at 9 bases. The CDR3 runs 14 residues. CDR1 and CDR2 from the germline V gene are MNHNY and SVGAGI (reference sequence). V gave up 2 bases and J gave up 9 bases; unmatched junction bases: 5. The CDR3 is CASSYGGRAVEQFF. In DNA form, the CDR3 reads TGTGCCAGCAGTTACGGCGGGAGGGCCGTTGAGCAGTTCTTC.

V gene TRBV18 combines with J gene TRBJ2-7, with 7 positions matching TRBD1. This CDR3 is 15 amino acids long. In germline, CDR1 is KGHSH, CDR2 LQKENI. Trimming removed 2 bases from V and 4 bases from J; junction bases left unmatched: 8. CDR3: CASSPASGQEYEQYF. CDR3 nucleotide sequence: TGTGCCAGCTCACCAGCGTCCGGACAGGAGTACGAGCAGTACTTC.

The chain uses TRBV4-1 and TRBJ2-7, with TRBD1 identical over 12 bases. CDR1 is MGHRA, CDR2 YSYEKL, per germline. The trim removed 1 base at V and 6 bases at J, leaving 19 bases unmatched. This CDR3 comprises 20 residues. The CDR3: CASSQVPGTGGIGHGIEQYF. CDR3 bases: TGCGCCAGCAGCCAAGTTCCCGGGACAGGGGGCATCGGCCACGGTATCGAGCAGTACTTC.

The V call is TRBV19, the J call TRBJ1-1; D gene ambiguous. The CDR3 extends over 14 amino acids. V was cut by 2 bases and J by 5 bases, with 12 bases left in between. Looked up from germline, CDR1 is LNHDA and CDR2 is SQIVND (reference sequence). The CDR3 nucleotides are TGTGCCAGTAGTATACCGGGAGCCGGGACTGAAGCTTTCTTT. This translates into CASSIPGAGTEAFF.

The genes are TRBV6-1 and TRBJ1-5; D unclear. With 5 bases removed from V and 1 base from J, the gap between germline ends came to 9 bases. The CDR3 extends over 14 amino acids. Germline values: CDR1 MNHNS, CDR2 SASEGT. The chain's CDR3 is CASSPAGSNQPQHF. For the CDR3, the DNA is TGTGCCAGCAGTCCTGCCGGGAGCAATCAGCCCCAGCATTTT.

Note on this clone: A much larger clone lies a single base off, so this may be a read error. The chain has TRBV5-1 and TRBJ2-3; no reliable D call. Trimming removed 0 bases from V and 2 bases from J, with 7 bases in between. The CDR3 spans 14 residues. CDR1 and CDR2 (germline): SGHRS, YFSETQ. The CDR3, as DNA: TGCGCCAGCAGCTTGGAACGGACCACAGATACGCAGTATTTT. Translation: CASSLERTTDTQYF.